One sample yielded the 12 T cell receptor beta chains listed below, sequenced in a study of blood T cells in healthy people across ages. Alongside a J-beta primer mix, a sample-barcoded 5' primer served in a second PCR lasting roughly 6 to 11 cycles. TCRdb re-called the 5' RACE reads through MiXCR, storing one row per CDR3 protein. This table holds 1.5 million to 2 million distinct CDR3 sequences, about 50% found once. The sequenced sample was blood. These receptors were collected from a woman between 40 and 55 years old in good health.

The table lists this clonotype with a few counts. The genes are TRBV29-1 and TRBJ2-1; D gene unclear. CDR1 SQVTM and CDR2 ANQGSEA come from the germline V gene. Trimming stripped 4 bases from V and 0 bases from J, with 10 bases between. This CDR3 has 14 amino acids. The CDR3 sequence: CSVVRTGSYNEQFF. CDR3 bases: TGCAGCGTTGTCCGGACGGGCTCCTACAATGAGCAGTTCTTC.

The chain combines TRBV4-2 with TRBJ2-1, with 12 bases lining up with TRBD1. The CDR3 covers 19 residues. Germline-derived CDR1 and CDR2 are LGHNA and YNFKEQ. The V gene end was trimmed by 0 bases and the J gene end by 1 base; junction bases not matched to a gene: 7. DNA for the CDR3: TGTGCCAGCAGCCAAGACGGGACAGGGGGCGTCGTGTCCTACAATGAGCAGTTCTTC. Its translation: CASSQDGTGGVVSYNEQFF.

The chain uses TRBV4-1 and TRBJ2-7; possibly TRBD1 for D (5 bases). The CDR3 consists of 15 residues. V was clipped by 0 bases and J by 2 bases, with 11 bases between them. Germline V gives CDR1 MGHRA, CDR2 YSYEKL. The CDR3 loop reads CASSQETTGPYEQYF. CDR3 nucleotides: TGCGCCAGCAGCCAAGAGACCACAGGCCCCTACGAGCAGTACTTC.

The gene calls are TRBV13 and TRBJ2-7; D possibly corresponds to TRBD1 (5 bases). The CDR3 runs to 15 residues. Trimming left V 4 bases short and J 2 bases short, with 15 bases between. The germline V gene encodes CDR1 PRHDT and CDR2 FYEKMQ (reference sequence). The CDR3 reads CASSSTRQTPYEQYF. As DNA, the CDR3 is TGTGCCAGCAGCTCCACTCGACAGACCCCCTACGAGCAGTACTTC.

This clonotype was recorded many times. V is TRBV20-1 and J is TRBJ2-5; D remains unclear. CDR3 length: 16 residues. CDR1 DFQATT and CDR2 SNEGSKA come from the germline V gene (reference sequence). Trimming stripped 4 bases from V and 4 bases from J, with 22 bases between. The CDR3 region has the DNA TGCAGTGCTACTTCATTCCTAGACCCGAGTCTAGAGACCCAGTACTTC. Translating gives CSATSFLDPSLETQYF.

There are a few counts of this clonotype. V usage is TRBV5-1 and J usage is TRBJ2-1; tentatively, D is TRBD2 (5 bases). V shed 3 bases and J shed 7 bases, with 17 bases lying between them. This CDR3 contains 15 residues. Germline V gene lookup returns CDR1 SGHRS and CDR2 YFSETQ. This CDR3 reads CASSSGSSGWNEQFF. For the CDR3, the DNA is TGCGCCAGCAGCTCCGGCTCCAGCGGATGGAATGAGCAGTTCTTC.

Only a few counts were recorded for this clonotype. This chain joins TRBV4-3 and TRBJ2-3; 7 bases line up with TRBD2. The junction had 4 bases not matched to a gene; V was cut back by 6 bases and J by 1 base. The CDR3 spans 14 residues. CDR1 and CDR2 from the germline V gene are LGHNA and YSLEER. CDR3 nucleotides: TGCGCCAGCAGGAAGAGCGGGGGCACAGATACGCAGTATTTT. This gives the protein CASRKSGGTDTQYF.

About this clonotype: A much more abundant neighbour one base away suggests this may be a read error. This chain links TRBV7-2 with TRBJ2-7; D ambiguous. Trimming took off 5 bases at V and 0 bases at J, with 11 bases between the two ends. CDR1 is SGHTA and CDR2 is FQGNSA in the germline V gene. The CDR3 totals 14 residues. The CDR3 sequence: CASSQQASSYEQYF. Written as DNA, the CDR3 is TGTGCCAGCAGCCAGCAGGCAAGCTCCTACGAGCAGTACTTC.

This clonotype was seen ten or more times. This sequence joins TRBV7-2 and TRBJ1-2; D unclear. The germline gives CDR1 SGHTA, CDR2 FQGNSA. The V end was cut by 2 bases, the J end by 2 bases, with 9 bases between. The CDR3 length is 14 residues. DNA of the CDR3: TGTGCCAGCAGCTTATTCGGACCCAACTATGGCTACACCTTC. Translation: CASSLFGPNYGYTF.

The rearrangement links TRBV7-8 to TRBJ2-3; 9 bases are a match to TRBD1. This CDR3 is built from 16 residues. The germline V gene has CDR1 SGHVS and CDR2 FQNEAQ. V shed 5 bases, J shed 5 bases, and the junction held 11 bases outside the gene matches. The CDR3 spells CASSPGTGRRGDTQYF. The CDR3 DNA follows: TGTGCCAGCAGCCCAGGGACAGGGAGGCGTGGAGATACGCAGTATTTT.

The V gene is TRBV6-5, the J gene TRBJ2-5, with unresolved D. The J call may be wrong; the DNA end is better matched by TRBJ2-7. Germline V CDR1 and CDR2: MNHEY, SVGAGI. This CDR3 region has 14 residues. The CDR3 spells CASSPMRLDYEQYF. In nucleotides, the CDR3 is TGTGCCAGCAGTCCGATGAGACTTGACTACGAGCAGTACTTC.

This clonotype was seen once. The V gene is TRBV9, the J gene TRBJ2-4; TRBD2 aligns across 9 bases. The CDR3 is 17 residues long. Germline-derived CDR1 and CDR2 are SGDLS and YYNGEE. The V and J ends lost 0 bases and 7 bases, in that order; junction bases with no gene match: 11. The CDR3 spells CASSVDPSVAGVNIQYF. The CDR3, as DNA: TGTGCCAGCAGCGTAGACCCCTCAGTAGCGGGGGTGAACATTCAGTACTTC. The full variable domain, its missing parts supplied by reference TRBV9 and TRBJ2-4, is DSGVTQTPKHLITATGQRVTLRCSPRSGDLSVYWYQQSLDQGLQFLIQYYNGEERAKGNILERFSAQQFPDLHSELNLSSLELGDSALYFCASSVDPSVAGVNIQYFGAGTRLSVL.